This T cell receptor (beta chain) is drawn from a study of blood T cell repertoires in COVID-19. As for the study in general: From the United States, Italy and Spain came samples of acute and convalescent COVID-19. From T cells, B-cell-depleted T cells, or PBMCs came the material, which was cDNA or gDNA.

Germline CDR1 KGHSH, CDR2 LQKENI. CDR3 length: 12 residues. V was clipped by 5 bases and J by 4 bases, with 6 bases between them. As originally analysed: Reference gene primer amplification in the assay estimated nucleated cell counts. TCRdb keeps only in-frame clones here, not all; method: immunoSEQ multiplex PCR. V and J calls and clone size are copied from that table; D and trimming were computed from the DNA. The sample has approximately 190,000 clones; approximately 79% are singletons. The origin of this receptor is a man aged 60-69 years with active or convalescent COVID-19. The sample was peripheral blood. This chain uses TRBV18 with TRBJ2-1, with no clear D. CDR3 DNA: TGTGCCAGCTCAGAACGGTACAATGAGCAGTTCTTC. It translates to CASSERYNEQFF.